This TCR beta chain originates from a study of cytomegalovirus exposure and HLA in healthy donors. About the study: The 120 validation repertoires and the 666 first-cohort repertoires shared a platform, a later analysis reported. Study-wide findings and caveats: Many donors shared some public TCRs, even though most TCR sequences were rare.

About this clone: Antigen: not known.

CDR3 length equals 15 residues. CDR1 SGHRS and CDR2 YFSETQ come from the germline V gene. V lost 4 bases and J 3 bases, leaving 14 bases between the germline ends. TCRdb's table, derived via immunoSEQ multiplex PCR, lists solely in-frame clones and lacks some. The sample holds fewer than 200,000 clones, approximately 81% seen once. Separation from the roughly 700-subject first cohort characterized the roughly 130-subject validation cohort, to which the donors belonged. Sample: PBMCs. The genes are TRBV5-1 and TRBJ1-5; TRBD1 might be the D (6 bases). The receptor was derived from a man between 18 and 29 years old in good health and CMV-seropositive. The CDR3 DNA is TGCGCCAGCAGCCCGGACGGGACAATCAATCAGCCCCAGCATTTT. Protein sequence: CASSPDGTINQPQHF.